The rows below give T cell receptor beta chains drawn from one sample of a study of early T cells in non-severe SARS-CoV-2 infection. TCRdb reprocessed the 5' RACE reads via MiXCR and lists one record per CDR3 protein. The table has tens of thousands of distinct CDR3 sequences, roughly 10% seen once. The sequencing input was whole blood. These receptors were taken from an adult who was a healthcare worker with PCR-confirmed SARS-CoV-2 infection or an uninfected control (not recorded which). Both conserved end residues are part of each CDR3. The order of the fields is CDR3 length, clone size, D gene, J gene, V gene, CDR3 DNA, CDR3 protein. A D gene is named only where the DNA matches it firmly. Some rows mark clone size as missing; the rest say once, few, many or name a class of expanded clone.

cdr3_length: 14
clone_size: many
d_call: TRBD1
j_call: TRBJ1-2
v_call: TRBV20-1
cdr3_nt: TGCAGTGCTTTGGGACAGGGTTATAGCTATGGCTACACCTTC
cdr3_aa: CSALGQGYSYGYTF

cdr3_length: 15
clone_size: -
d_call: -
j_call: TRBJ2-1
v_call: TRBV21-1
cdr3_nt: TGTGCCAGCAGCAAAAATCCTAGCGGGGGGAATGAGCAGTTCTTC
cdr3_aa: CASSKNPSGGNEQFF

cdr3_length: 17
clone_size: -
d_call: -
j_call: TRBJ2-1
v_call: TRBV14
cdr3_nt: TGTGCCAGCAGCCAAGATTTAGGTCTGAGCTCCTACAATGAGCAGTTCTTC
cdr3_aa: CASSQDLGLSSYNEQFF

cdr3_length: 16
clone_size: -
d_call: -
j_call: TRBJ2-2
v_call: TRBV7-2
cdr3_nt: TGTGCCAGCATGAGACAGGTCCAAGGTCACACCGGGGAGCTGTTTTTT
cdr3_aa: CASMRQVQGHTGELFF

cdr3_length: 14
clone_size: few
d_call: -
j_call: TRBJ2-3
v_call: TRBV19
cdr3_nt: TGTGCCAGTAGTTGGGGTATTGAGACAGATACGCAGTATTTT
cdr3_aa: CASSWGIETDTQYF

cdr3_length: 14
clone_size: many
d_call: -
j_call: TRBJ2-3
v_call: TRBV11-2
cdr3_nt: TGTGCCAGCAGCTTAACGGAGGATACAGATACGCAGTATTTT
cdr3_aa: CASSLTEDTDTQYF

cdr3_length: 14
clone_size: -
d_call: TRBD1
j_call: TRBJ1-5
v_call: TRBV10-3
cdr3_nt: TGTGCCACCAGGACAGGCGTCGACAATCAGCCCCAGCATTTT
cdr3_aa: CATRTGVDNQPQHF

cdr3_length: 15
clone_size: many
d_call: -
j_call: TRBJ1-6
v_call: TRBV6-1
cdr3_nt: TGTGCCAGCAGTGGGGGGGACACGTCTGGTTCACCCCTCCACTTT
cdr3_aa: CASSGGDTSGSPLHF

cdr3_length: 15
clone_size: once
d_call: TRBD1
j_call: TRBJ2-2
v_call: TRBV10-3
cdr3_nt: TGTGCCGTCGGACCAGGGGGCTTGAACACCGGGGAGCTGTTTTTT
cdr3_aa: CAVGPGGLNTGELFF

cdr3_length: 15
clone_size: many
d_call: TRBD1
j_call: TRBJ1-5
v_call: TRBV3-1
cdr3_nt: TGTGCCAGCAGCCAAGGGACAGGACGCAATCAGCCCCAGCATTTT
cdr3_aa: CASSQGTGRNQPQHF

cdr3_length: 14
clone_size: -
d_call: TRBD1
j_call: TRBJ2-1
v_call: TRBV5-6
cdr3_nt: TGTGCCAGCAGCCGGACAGGGGGAGGCAATGAGCAGTTCTTC
cdr3_aa: CASSRTGGGNEQFF

cdr3_length: 12
clone_size: many
d_call: TRBD1
j_call: TRBJ1-2
v_call: TRBV7-9
cdr3_nt: TGTGCCAGCAGCTTGACAGGGTTTGGCTACACCTTC
cdr3_aa: CASSLTGFGYTF

cdr3_length: 16
clone_size: -
d_call: TRBD2
j_call: TRBJ2-1
v_call: TRBV6-5
cdr3_nt: TGTGCCAGCAGTTACTCGAGAGCGGGGGGAAACAATGAGCAGTTCTTC
cdr3_aa: CASSYSRAGGNNEQFF

cdr3_length: 17
clone_size: -
d_call: -
j_call: TRBJ2-2
v_call: TRBV5-1
cdr3_nt: TGCGCCAGCAGCGACCTATTGGCAGGGGCCGGCACCGGGGAGCTGTTTTTT
cdr3_aa: CASSDLLAGAGTGELFF

cdr3_length: 16
clone_size: many
d_call: -
j_call: TRBJ2-2
v_call: TRBV5-1
cdr3_nt: TGCGCCAGCAGCTCGGCTTTGGTCCAGAACACCGGGGAGCTGTTTTTT
cdr3_aa: CASSSALVQNTGELFF

cdr3_length: 12
clone_size: -
d_call: -
j_call: TRBJ2-5
v_call: TRBV7-2
cdr3_nt: TGTGCCAGCACGGAGGGAGGAGAGACCCAGTACTTC
cdr3_aa: CASTEGGETQYF

cdr3_length: 15
clone_size: -
d_call: TRBD2
j_call: TRBJ2-7
v_call: TRBV3-1
cdr3_nt: TGTGCCAGCAGCCAAGGGACTAGCGGAGCCTACGAGCAGTACTTC
cdr3_aa: CASSQGTSGAYEQYF

cdr3_length: 15
clone_size: many
d_call: -
j_call: TRBJ2-3
v_call: TRBV5-1
cdr3_nt: TGCGCCAGCAGCTTGGTCAAGGGCGGCACAGATACGCAGTATTTT
cdr3_aa: CASSLVKGGTDTQYF

cdr3_length: 16
clone_size: few
d_call: -
j_call: TRBJ2-2
v_call: TRBV10-3
cdr3_nt: TGTGCCATCAGTGAGAGTCTAGCGAAGAACACCGGGGAGCTGTTTTTT
cdr3_aa: CAISESLAKNTGELFF

cdr3_length: 13
clone_size: many
d_call: -
j_call: TRBJ1-1
v_call: TRBV7-7
cdr3_nt: TGTGCTAGCAGCCAGAACAAGAACACTGAAGCTTTCTTT
cdr3_aa: CASSQNKNTEAFF

cdr3_length: 17
clone_size: -
d_call: TRBD2
j_call: TRBJ2-1
v_call: TRBV6-5
cdr3_nt: TGTGCCAGCAGTTATCGATCGCGGGGGGTCTCCTACAATGAGCAGTTCTTC
cdr3_aa: CASSYRSRGVSYNEQFF

cdr3_length: 15
clone_size: many
d_call: -
j_call: TRBJ2-7
v_call: TRBV18
cdr3_nt: TGTGCCAGCTCACCACCGGGGGCAGGGCGCAACGAGCAGTACTTC
cdr3_aa: CASSPPGAGRNEQYF

cdr3_length: 14
clone_size: few
d_call: TRBD1
j_call: TRBJ1-4
v_call: TRBV12-3/TRBV12-4
cdr3_nt: TGTGCCAGCAGTGCGACAGGGCGTAATGAAAAACTGTTTTTT
cdr3_aa: CASSATGRNEKLFF

cdr3_length: 13
clone_size: -
d_call: -
j_call: TRBJ1-3
v_call: TRBV7-7
cdr3_nt: TGTGCCAGCAGCTTAAACTCTGGAAACACCATATATTTT
cdr3_aa: CASSLNSGNTIYF

cdr3_length: 12
clone_size: -
d_call: -
j_call: TRBJ2-4
v_call: TRBV29-1
cdr3_nt: TGCAGCGTTGAAGGGAGGTCGGGCATTCAGTACTTC
cdr3_aa: CSVEGRSGIQYF

cdr3_length: 17
clone_size: few
d_call: TRBD2
j_call: TRBJ2-1
v_call: TRBV24-1
cdr3_nt: TGTGCCACCAGTGATTCGACTAGCTCCACCCCCTCCAATGAGCAGTTCTTC
cdr3_aa: CATSDSTSSTPSNEQFF

cdr3_length: 14
clone_size: -
d_call: TRBD2
j_call: TRBJ2-1
v_call: TRBV6-2/TRBV6-3
cdr3_nt: TGTGCCAGCAGTCGCGGGAGCTCCTACAATGAGCAGTTCTTC
cdr3_aa: CASSRGSSYNEQFF

cdr3_length: 8
clone_size: many
d_call: -
j_call: TRBJ1-2
v_call: TRBV30
cdr3_nt: TGTGCCTGGAATGGCTACACCTTC
cdr3_aa: CAWNGYTF

cdr3_length: 13
clone_size: -
d_call: -
j_call: TRBJ1-5
v_call: TRBV12-3/TRBV12-4
cdr3_nt: TGTGCCAGCAGGGTTTATAGCAATCAGCCCCAGCATTTT
cdr3_aa: CASRVYSNQPQHF

cdr3_length: 15
clone_size: many
d_call: -
j_call: TRBJ2-7
v_call: TRBV7-8
cdr3_nt: TGTGCCAGCAGCTTCCTCCATACCGGGAACTACGAGCAGTACTTC
cdr3_aa: CASSFLHTGNYEQYF

cdr3_length: 13
clone_size: many
d_call: -
j_call: TRBJ2-5
v_call: TRBV29-1
cdr3_nt: TGCAGCGTTGAACGGACGACACAAGAGACCCAGTACTTC
cdr3_aa: CSVERTTQETQYF

cdr3_length: 15
clone_size: -
d_call: -
j_call: TRBJ2-1
v_call: TRBV5-1
cdr3_nt: TGCGCCAGCAGCTTGGAAGGGGGGGCCTACAATGAGCAGTTCTTC
cdr3_aa: CASSLEGGAYNEQFF

cdr3_length: 16
clone_size: many
d_call: TRBD2
j_call: TRBJ2-3
v_call: TRBV7-9
cdr3_nt: TGTGCCAGCAGCTTAGGCATGTTAGCGGGAGGGGATACGCAGTATTTT
cdr3_aa: CASSLGMLAGGDTQYF

cdr3_length: 14
clone_size: -
d_call: -
j_call: TRBJ1-2
v_call: TRBV12-3/TRBV12-4
cdr3_nt: TGTGCCAGCAGTTTTAATGTCGGCTACTATGGCTACACCTTC
cdr3_aa: CASSFNVGYYGYTF

cdr3_length: 17
clone_size: few
d_call: -
j_call: TRBJ2-5
v_call: TRBV29-1
cdr3_nt: TGCAGCGTTGAAGGGCCGCGGCTAGTGCTTTACCAAGAGACCCAGTACTTC
cdr3_aa: CSVEGPRLVLYQETQYF

cdr3_length: 10
clone_size: many
d_call: -
j_call: TRBJ2-3
v_call: TRBV29-1
cdr3_nt: TGCAGCGTTGGTCCAGATACGCAGTATTTT
cdr3_aa: CSVGPDTQYF

cdr3_length: 14
clone_size: many
d_call: -
j_call: TRBJ2-2
v_call: TRBV7-9
cdr3_nt: TGTGCCAGCAGCCGTCGTACCTCAGACGGGGAGCTGTTTTTT
cdr3_aa: CASSRRTSDGELFF

cdr3_length: 12
clone_size: many
d_call: -
j_call: TRBJ2-2
v_call: TRBV6-2/TRBV6-3
cdr3_nt: TGTGCCAGCAGTCAGGGCCCGGCCGTGCTGTTTTTT
cdr3_aa: CASSQGPAVLFF

cdr3_length: 14
clone_size: many
d_call: -
j_call: TRBJ2-5
v_call: TRBV27
cdr3_nt: TGTGCCAGCAGTTTATACGGACCTAAAGAGACCCAGTACTTC
cdr3_aa: CASSLYGPKETQYF

cdr3_length: 16
clone_size: many
d_call: -
j_call: TRBJ1-1
v_call: TRBV7-8
cdr3_nt: TGTGCCAGCAGCTTAGCGTATCGGGGTCTCGGGACTGAAGCTTTCTTT
cdr3_aa: CASSLAYRGLGTEAFF

cdr3_length: 14
clone_size: few
d_call: -
j_call: TRBJ2-4
v_call: TRBV13
cdr3_nt: TGTGCCAGCAGCTTAATGCTAGCCAAAAACATTCAGTACTTC
cdr3_aa: CASSLMLAKNIQYF

cdr3_length: 12
clone_size: -
d_call: -
j_call: TRBJ1-2
v_call: TRBV2
cdr3_nt: TGTGCCAGCAGTGGGGAGAGCTATGGCTACACCTTC
cdr3_aa: CASSGESYGYTF

cdr3_length: 15
clone_size: -
d_call: -
j_call: TRBJ2-5
v_call: TRBV5-4
cdr3_nt: TGTGCCAGCAGCCGGGATGCAGGCCAACAAGAGACCCAGTACTTC
cdr3_aa: CASSRDAGQQETQYF

cdr3_length: 14
clone_size: many
d_call: -
j_call: TRBJ1-5
v_call: TRBV24-1
cdr3_nt: TGTGCCACCAGATCTTCGGGGGCGAATCAGCCCCAGCATTTT
cdr3_aa: CATRSSGANQPQHF

cdr3_length: 10
clone_size: -
d_call: -
j_call: TRBJ1-1
v_call: TRBV12-3/TRBV12-4
cdr3_nt: TGTGCCAGCAGACTACTAGGACTTCACTTT
cdr3_aa: CASRLLGLHF

cdr3_length: 15
clone_size: -
d_call: -
j_call: TRBJ2-4
v_call: TRBV3-1
cdr3_nt: TGTGCCAGCAGCCAAGATCTCCATGGCAAAAACATTCAGTACTTC
cdr3_aa: CASSQDLHGKNIQYF

cdr3_length: 12
clone_size: many
d_call: -
j_call: TRBJ1-2
v_call: TRBV19
cdr3_nt: TGTGCCAGTAGTATTTCGGTCTATGGCTACACCTTC
cdr3_aa: CASSISVYGYTF

cdr3_length: 15
clone_size: few
d_call: TRBD1
j_call: TRBJ1-5
v_call: TRBV11-2
cdr3_nt: TGTGCCAGCAGCAGGGACAGGGGTTTAGGGCAGCCCCAGCATTTT
cdr3_aa: CASSRDRGLGQPQHF

cdr3_length: 12
clone_size: -
d_call: -
j_call: TRBJ2-1
v_call: TRBV6-2/TRBV6-3
cdr3_nt: TGTGCCAGCACCGAAGGGGGTCTTGAGCAGTTCTTC
cdr3_aa: CASTEGGLEQFF